This T cell receptor (beta chain) emerged from a study of blood T cell repertoires in COVID-19. Whole-study context: Whether acute or convalescent, the COVID-19 samples came from the United States, Italy and Spain. Sample material is recorded as cDNA or gDNA derived from T cells, B-cell-depleted T cells, or PBMCs.

Original processing methods: Scientists estimated how many nucleated cells there were by amplifying reference gene primers. The protocol was immunoSEQ multiplex PCR, while the TCRdb copy is restricted to in-frame clones and leaves out a portion. The V and J calls and the clone size are those of that table, but D and trimming were determined from the DNA. The repertoire includes about 170,000 clones, around 85% of them detected once, and about 3.3% sits in the top ten. Deletions cut 3 bases from V and 1 base from J, with 16 bases between. The CDR3 is 16 residues long. Germline loops: CDR1 ENHRY, CDR2 SYGVKD. This clone was counted a few times.

Sequencing was performed on peripheral blood. The source is a human donor with acute or convalescent COVID-19. The donor label of this sample is uncertain. The chain uses TRBV10-3 and TRBJ2-7, with D perhaps TRBD2 (5 bases). CDR3 in amino acids: CAISESMAGRSYEQYF. DNA of the CDR3: TGTGCCATCAGTGAAAGTATGGCGGGCAGGTCCTACGAGCAGTACTTC.